This entry concerns a single T cell receptor beta chain. Its specificity is unknown. MiXCR, applied by TCRdb to the reads, yields one record per CDR3 protein. Of about 130,000 distinct CDR3 sequences listed, 20% to 30% were seen once; the top ten hold 34%. The sample comes from a study of T cell repertoires in cytomegalovirus infection. The length of the CDR3 is 13 residues. The V gene end was trimmed by 5 bases and the J gene end by 8 bases; junction bases not matched to a gene: 6. Germline-derived CDR1 and CDR2 are DFQATT and SNEGSKA (reference sequence). This clonotype was obtained from a human donor in good health (CMV status not recorded). Some clones in this sample may be carry-over from other donors' samples. The chain links TRBV20-1 to TRBJ1-4; TRBD1 aligns across 9 bases. Sequenced input: PBMCs, sequenced either directly or after in vitro stimulation (not recorded which). CDR3: CSARDREGEKLFF. In DNA form, the CDR3 reads TGCAGTGCTCGGGACAGGGAGGGAGAAAAACTGTTTTTT.